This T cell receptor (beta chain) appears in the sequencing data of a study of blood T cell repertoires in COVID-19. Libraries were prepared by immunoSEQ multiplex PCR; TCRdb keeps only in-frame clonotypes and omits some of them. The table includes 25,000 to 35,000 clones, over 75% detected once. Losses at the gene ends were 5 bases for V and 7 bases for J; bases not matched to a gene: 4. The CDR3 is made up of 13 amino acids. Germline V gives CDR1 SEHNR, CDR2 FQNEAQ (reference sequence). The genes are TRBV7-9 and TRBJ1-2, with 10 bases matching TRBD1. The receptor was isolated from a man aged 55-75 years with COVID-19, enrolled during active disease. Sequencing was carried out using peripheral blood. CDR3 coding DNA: TGTGCCAGCAGCCTGGACAGGGGGGGTGGCTACACCTTC. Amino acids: CASSLDRGGGYTF.